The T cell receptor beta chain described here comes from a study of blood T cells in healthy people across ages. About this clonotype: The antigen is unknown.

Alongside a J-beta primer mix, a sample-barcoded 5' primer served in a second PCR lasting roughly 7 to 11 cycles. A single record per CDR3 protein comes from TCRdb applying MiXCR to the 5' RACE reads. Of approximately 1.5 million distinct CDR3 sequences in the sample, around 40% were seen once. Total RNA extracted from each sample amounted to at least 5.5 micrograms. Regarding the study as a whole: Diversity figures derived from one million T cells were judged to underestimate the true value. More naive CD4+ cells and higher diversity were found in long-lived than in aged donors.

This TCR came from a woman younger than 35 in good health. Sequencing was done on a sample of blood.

The CDR3 sequence: CASSVMAYGYTF. The CDR3 nucleotides are TGTGCCAGCAGCGTGATGGCCTATGGCTACACCTTC. The chain has TRBV9 and TRBJ1-2; D call uncertain. The CDR3 is 12 residues long. Germline CDR1 and CDR2: SGDLS and YYNGEE. Trimming stripped 2 bases from V and 4 bases from J, with 6 bases between.